This T cell receptor beta chain was sequenced for a study of beta chain features in type 1 diabetes. Study results and limitations: When Type 1 diabetes patients were examined, their TCRB CDR3s proved moderately but significantly shorter in all four CD4+ subsets.

V lost 7 bases, J lost 5 bases, and 7 bases stayed unmatched. CDR3 length: 14 residues. CDR1 is MNHNS, CDR2 SASEGT, per germline. The study reverse transcribed the entire isolated RNA, so it sequenced expressed TCRB transcripts. The repertoire was sequenced with immunoSEQ multiplex PCR; TCRdb's copy has only in-frame clones and lacks some. This sample has some 220,000 clones, with roughly 11% found just once. Blood was collected once per donor into heparin, averaging about 100 mL. With regard to this clone: Its antigen is not identified.

V usage is TRBV6-1 and J usage is TRBJ2-4; 8 bases match TRBD1. Sequencing was done on a sample of central memory CD4+ T cells from blood. This receptor was obtained from a man between 18 and 29 years old in good health. The CDR3 DNA reads TGTGCCAGCATCGACAGGGGAGTTGAAAACATTCAGTACTTC. Protein product: CASIDRGVENIQYF.